The rows below give T cell receptor beta chains drawn from one sample of a study of T-cell reconstitution after alpha-beta-depleted transplantation in children. TCRdb itself ran the PCR reads through MiXCR, one entry per CDR3 protein. This table has around 300,000 distinct CDR3 sequences, approximately 23% appearing once. This material consisted of PBMCs, mostly from graft donor cells, taken 180 days after TCRalphabeta/CD19-depleted stem cell transplant. These receptors all stem from a male patient under 18 who had a stem cell transplant for acute lymphoblastic leukemia, so the T cells may come from the graft donor. Both conserved end residues are part of each CDR3. A D gene is named only where the DNA matches it firmly. Clone size is not always given. Where it is, it says once, few, many or a class for expanded clones.

j_gene: TRBJ2-7; abundance: few; d_gene: TRBD1; v_gene: TRBV6-5; CDR3aa: CASSSPILRDRLYEQYF; CDR3nt: TGTGCCAGCAGTTCCCCGATATTACGGGACAGACTCTACGAGCAGTACTTC
j_gene: TRBJ1-2; abundance: NA; d_gene: NA; v_gene: TRBV5-1; CDR3aa: CASRQGGRGYTF; CDR3nt: TGCGCCAGCAGACAGGGCGGACGTGGCTACACCTTC
j_gene: TRBJ2-7; abundance: NA; d_gene: TRBD1; v_gene: TRBV6-5; CDR3aa: CASSLTGHYEQYF; CDR3nt: TGTGCCAGCAGTTTGACAGGGCACTACGAGCAGTACTTC
j_gene: TRBJ2-5; abundance: NA; d_gene: TRBD2; v_gene: TRBV18; CDR3aa: CASSFAGGSRETQYF; CDR3nt: TGTGCCAGCTCATTCGCGGGAGGGTCCCGAGAGACCCAGTACTTC
j_gene: TRBJ2-2; abundance: NA; d_gene: NA; v_gene: TRBV20-1; CDR3aa: CSARDLANTGELFF; CDR3nt: TGCAGTGCTAGAGATCTAGCGAACACCGGGGAGCTGTTTTTT
j_gene: TRBJ2-1; abundance: many; d_gene: TRBD1; v_gene: TRBV7-9; CDR3aa: CASSPRGTGSDEQFF; CDR3nt: TGTGCCAGCAGCCCCAGAGGGACAGGGTCAGATGAGCAGTTCTTC
j_gene: TRBJ1-4; abundance: few; d_gene: TRBD1; v_gene: TRBV19; CDR3aa: CASGPGQGGEKLFF; CDR3nt: TGTGCCAGTGGACCGGGACAGGGGGGAGAAAAACTGTTTTTT
j_gene: TRBJ1-3; abundance: NA; d_gene: NA; v_gene: TRBV5-1; CDR3aa: CASSLEDAGDTIYF; CDR3nt: TGCGCCAGCAGCTTGGAAGACGCCGGAGACACCATATATTTT
j_gene: TRBJ1-2; abundance: NA; d_gene: NA; v_gene: TRBV7-9; CDR3aa: CASDLSTNYGYTF; CDR3nt: TGTGCCAGCGACCTATCCACCAACTATGGCTACACCTTC
j_gene: TRBJ2-3; abundance: NA; d_gene: TRBD2; v_gene: TRBV7-3; CDR3aa: CASSLRVSGLGDTQYF; CDR3nt: TGTGCCAGCAGCTTAAGGGTATCGGGACTAGGAGATACGCAGTATTTT
j_gene: TRBJ1-5; abundance: NA; d_gene: NA; v_gene: TRBV7-9; CDR3aa: CASSLDLGNQPQHF; CDR3nt: TGTGCCAGCAGCCTGGACCTCGGCAATCAGCCCCAGCATTTT
j_gene: TRBJ2-5; abundance: NA; d_gene: TRBD2; v_gene: TRBV9; CDR3aa: CASSLTSGVMETQYF; CDR3nt: TGTGCCAGCAGCTTGACTAGCGGGGTAATGGAGACCCAGTACTTC
j_gene: TRBJ2-2; abundance: few; d_gene: NA; v_gene: TRBV27; CDR3aa: CASSTLTGELFF; CDR3nt: TGTGCCAGCAGCACCCTGACCGGGGAGCTGTTTTTT
j_gene: TRBJ2-7; abundance: few; d_gene: TRBD2; v_gene: TRBV18; CDR3aa: CASSQPGLAGYEQYF; CDR3nt: TGTGCCAGCTCTCAACCGGGACTAGCGGGATACGAGCAGTACTTC
j_gene: TRBJ2-3; abundance: few; d_gene: NA; v_gene: TRBV5-1; CDR3aa: CASSLSDREADTQYF; CDR3nt: TGCGCCAGCAGCCTGTCCGACAGGGAGGCAGATACGCAGTATTTT
j_gene: TRBJ2-7; abundance: few; d_gene: NA; v_gene: TRBV6-2/TRBV6-3; CDR3aa: CASSYTARWREQYF; CDR3nt: TGTGCCAGCAGTTACACGGCTAGATGGCGCGAGCAGTACTTC
j_gene: TRBJ2-1; abundance: few; d_gene: TRBD2; v_gene: TRBV7-9; CDR3aa: CASSLIAGARGQFF; CDR3nt: TGTGCCAGCAGCTTAATAGCGGGGGCCCGGGGGCAGTTCTTC
j_gene: TRBJ1-1; abundance: NA; d_gene: NA; v_gene: TRBV7-8; CDR3aa: CASSLGPRGTEAFF; CDR3nt: TGTGCCAGCAGCCTGGGGCCCCGAGGGACTGAAGCTTTCTTT
j_gene: TRBJ2-1; abundance: few; d_gene: NA; v_gene: TRBV21-1; CDR3aa: CASSSTHGTEYNEQFF; CDR3nt: TGTGCCAGCAGCTCGACGCATGGGACAGAGTACAATGAGCAGTTCTTC
j_gene: TRBJ2-3; abundance: few; d_gene: TRBD2; v_gene: TRBV4-2; CDR3aa: CASSQVLGLAGGIDTQYF; CDR3nt: TGTGCCAGCAGCCAAGTTCTCGGACTAGCGGGAGGAATAGATACGCAGTATTTT
j_gene: TRBJ1-6; abundance: many; d_gene: TRBD1; v_gene: TRBV5-1; CDR3aa: CASSPRQGNSPLHF; CDR3nt: TGCGCCAGCAGCCCTCGACAGGGAAATTCACCCCTCCACTTT
j_gene: TRBJ2-3; abundance: NA; d_gene: NA; v_gene: TRBV2; CDR3aa: CASPGPPKAQYF; CDR3nt: TGTGCCAGCCCCGGGCCTCCAAAGGCGCAGTATTTT
j_gene: TRBJ2-1; abundance: NA; d_gene: TRBD2; v_gene: TRBV7-3; CDR3aa: CASSLTGTSGRLGEQFF; CDR3nt: TGTGCCAGCAGCTTAACCGGGACTAGCGGGAGGTTAGGGGAGCAGTTCTTC
j_gene: TRBJ2-2; abundance: NA; d_gene: NA; v_gene: TRBV9; CDR3aa: CASSVFPGGLDLANTGELFF; CDR3nt: TGTGCCAGCAGCGTTTTCCCAGGGGGACTAGACCTCGCGAACACCGGGGAGCTGTTTTTT
j_gene: TRBJ2-2; abundance: few; d_gene: NA; v_gene: TRBV7-8; CDR3aa: CASSFHRISNTGELFF; CDR3nt: TGTGCCAGCAGCTTCCACAGGATCTCGAACACCGGGGAGCTGTTTTTT
j_gene: TRBJ2-7; abundance: NA; d_gene: TRBD1; v_gene: TRBV6-5; CDR3aa: CASSYGTASLRYEQYF; CDR3nt: TGTGCCAGCAGTTATGGGACAGCTAGCCTCAGGTACGAGCAGTACTTC
j_gene: TRBJ1-4; abundance: few; d_gene: NA; v_gene: TRBV30; CDR3aa: CAWSVQPGLNEKLFF; CDR3nt: TGTGCCTGGAGTGTACAACCAGGGCTTAATGAAAAACTGTTTTTT
j_gene: TRBJ2-7; abundance: many; d_gene: NA; v_gene: TRBV5-1; CDR3aa: CASSPGLGQVLYEQYF; CDR3nt: TGCGCCAGCAGCCCGGGCTTAGGGCAGGTACTCTACGAGCAGTACTTC
j_gene: TRBJ2-2; abundance: NA; d_gene: TRBD1; v_gene: TRBV7-8; CDR3aa: CASSKTGERPGELFF; CDR3nt: TGTGCCAGCAGCAAGACAGGGGAAAGGCCCGGGGAGCTGTTTTTT
j_gene: TRBJ2-7; abundance: NA; d_gene: NA; v_gene: TRBV12-3/TRBV12-4; CDR3aa: CASSFGRTLSYEQYF; CDR3nt: TGTGCCAGCAGTTTTGGCAGAACCCTATCCTACGAGCAGTACTTC
j_gene: TRBJ2-5; abundance: few; d_gene: NA; v_gene: TRBV6-2/TRBV6-3; CDR3aa: CASSYSIAQGGQETQYF; CDR3nt: TGTGCCAGCAGTTACTCGATAGCGCAGGGAGGTCAAGAGACCCAGTACTTC
j_gene: TRBJ1-2; abundance: few; d_gene: NA; v_gene: TRBV5-1; CDR3aa: CASSLAEDGYTF; CDR3nt: TGCGCCAGCAGCTTGGCCGAGGACGGCTACACCTTC
j_gene: TRBJ2-4; abundance: NA; d_gene: NA; v_gene: TRBV6-1; CDR3aa: CASSLGGQAGNIQYF; CDR3nt: TGTGCCAGCAGTCTCGGGGGGCAGGCAGGAAACATTCAGTACTTC
j_gene: TRBJ2-3; abundance: NA; d_gene: TRBD2; v_gene: TRBV5-1; CDR3aa: CASRRSGTSLQDTQYF; CDR3nt: TGCGCCAGCAGAAGGTCCGGGACTAGCCTACAGGATACGCAGTATTTT
j_gene: TRBJ2-7; abundance: NA; d_gene: NA; v_gene: TRBV18; CDR3aa: CASSPREAYYERQYF; CDR3nt: TGTGCCAGCTCACCAAGGGAGGCTTACTACGAGCGGCAGTACTTC
j_gene: TRBJ2-5; abundance: few; d_gene: NA; v_gene: TRBV28; CDR3aa: CASHNVALQETQYF; CDR3nt: TGTGCCAGCCATAACGTGGCTTTACAAGAGACCCAGTACTTC
j_gene: TRBJ2-1; abundance: few; d_gene: TRBD2; v_gene: TRBV4-1; CDR3aa: CASSQVLLAGVLFF; CDR3nt: TGCGCCAGCAGCCAGGTACTCCTAGCGGGAGTTCTGTTCTTC
j_gene: TRBJ2-3; abundance: NA; d_gene: TRBD2; v_gene: TRBV12-3/TRBV12-4; CDR3aa: CASRRKRRGRDTQYF; CDR3nt: TGTGCCAGCAGACGAAAGCGGCGGGGGAGAGATACGCAGTATTTT
j_gene: TRBJ2-7; abundance: NA; d_gene: NA; v_gene: TRBV7-9; CDR3aa: CASSLGPGPFYEQYF; CDR3nt: TGTGCCAGCAGCTTAGGGCCCGGACCCTTCTACGAGCAGTACTTC
j_gene: TRBJ1-1; abundance: few; d_gene: NA; v_gene: TRBV6-2/TRBV6-3; CDR3aa: CASSSVGGRRTEAFF; CDR3nt: TGTGCCAGCAGTTCAGTTGGGGGACGGCGCACTGAAGCTTTCTTT
j_gene: TRBJ2-1; abundance: many; d_gene: NA; v_gene: TRBV5-1; CDR3aa: CASSPAGFMGNEQFF; CDR3nt: TGCGCCAGCAGCCCTGCAGGTTTTATGGGCAATGAGCAGTTCTTC
j_gene: TRBJ2-1; abundance: NA; d_gene: TRBD2; v_gene: TRBV7-2; CDR3aa: CASSFNAGSGSYNEQFF; CDR3nt: TGTGCCAGCAGCTTCAACGCCGGTAGCGGGAGTTACAATGAGCAGTTCTTC
j_gene: TRBJ2-7; abundance: NA; d_gene: TRBD1; v_gene: TRBV7-9; CDR3aa: CASSLPRRGQGNEQYF; CDR3nt: TGTGCCAGCAGCTTACCGCGTAGGGGACAGGGGAACGAGCAGTACTTC
j_gene: TRBJ2-7; abundance: NA; d_gene: NA; v_gene: TRBV29-1; CDR3aa: CSVRTCEQYF; CDR3nt: TGCAGCGTTCGGACCTGCGAGCAGTACTTC
j_gene: TRBJ2-3; abundance: NA; d_gene: TRBD2; v_gene: TRBV9; CDR3aa: CASSVEAGGGPDTQYF; CDR3nt: TGTGCCAGCAGCGTAGAAGCGGGAGGGGGTCCAGATACGCAGTATTTT
j_gene: TRBJ1-2; abundance: few; d_gene: TRBD1; v_gene: TRBV4-1; CDR3aa: CASSQVWQGDSGYTF; CDR3nt: TGCGCCAGCAGCCAAGTGTGGCAGGGGGACTCTGGCTACACCTTC
j_gene: TRBJ2-6; abundance: NA; d_gene: TRBD2; v_gene: TRBV20-1; CDR3aa: CSAYRPGLAGGGANVLTF; CDR3nt: TGCAGTGCTTATCGTCCGGGACTAGCGGGAGGTGGGGCCAACGTCCTGACTTTC
j_gene: TRBJ1-1; abundance: NA; d_gene: TRBD1; v_gene: TRBV7-9; CDR3aa: CASSLLQGMLNTEAFF; CDR3nt: TGTGCCAGCAGCTTACTACAGGGGATGTTGAACACTGAAGCTTTCTTT
j_gene: TRBJ1-2; abundance: few; d_gene: TRBD1; v_gene: TRBV20-1; CDR3aa: CSGQGEAGYTF; CDR3nt: TGCAGTGGCCAGGGGGAGGCTGGCTACACCTTC
j_gene: TRBJ2-1; abundance: NA; d_gene: NA; v_gene: TRBV5-6; CDR3aa: CASTGDEQFF; CDR3nt: TGTGCCAGCACAGGGGATGAGCAGTTCTTC
j_gene: TRBJ2-7; abundance: NA; d_gene: NA; v_gene: TRBV25-1; CDR3aa: CASSLLQGYEQYF; CDR3nt: TGTGCCAGCAGCTTACTACAGGGCTACGAGCAGTACTTC
j_gene: TRBJ2-1; abundance: NA; d_gene: NA; v_gene: TRBV27; CDR3aa: CASTTGDEQFF; CDR3nt: TGTGCCAGCACTACGGGGGATGAGCAGTTCTTC
j_gene: TRBJ1-1; abundance: few; d_gene: NA; v_gene: TRBV7-3; CDR3aa: CASSFAGMNTEAFF; CDR3nt: TGTGCCAGCAGCTTTGCAGGTATGAACACTGAAGCTTTCTTT
j_gene: TRBJ2-4; abundance: few; d_gene: NA; v_gene: TRBV5-8; CDR3aa: CASSLRRRALLIQYF; CDR3nt: TGTGCCAGCAGCTTGAGACGGCGGGCCCTCCTTATTCAGTACTTC
j_gene: TRBJ2-3; abundance: few; d_gene: NA; v_gene: TRBV27; CDR3aa: CASSLRLSGYTDTQYF; CDR3nt: TGTGCCAGCAGTCTACGCCTAAGCGGTTACACAGATACGCAGTATTTT